This T cell receptor (beta chain) came from a study of Ad26.COV2.S vaccination and SARS-CoV-2 variants. Treatment denoted: some 20 received Ad26.COV2.S at low or high dose, single or two shots; about 5 received placebo; per-sample allocation not given. Samples came from day 63 after the first vaccine or placebo injection. Only in-frame clones appear in the TCRdb table, and some are missing; sequencing was by immunoSEQ multiplex PCR. In the table there are hundreds of thousands of clones, more than 80% of which are singletons. Per the germline V gene, CDR1 is SGHAT and CDR2 is FQNNGV. This CDR3 has 15 amino acids. Trimming took off 3 bases at V and 0 bases at J, with 8 bases between the two ends.

The receptor was derived from a person aged 18-65 years who received the Ad26.COV2.S COVID-19 vaccine or a placebo. The J gene is TRBJ2-2, the V gene TRBV11-2; tentatively, D is TRBD2 (6 bases). The source was peripheral blood, collected in a trial of Ad26.COV2.S vaccine versus placebo. CDR3: CASSFRGTNTGELFF. CDR3 bases: TGTGCCAGCAGCTTCCGGGGGACGAACACCGGGGAGCTGTTTTTT.